This T cell receptor beta chain came from a study of cytomegalovirus exposure and HLA in healthy donors. Study summary: Some 85 million unique TCRs from HLA-typed donors were held in an early data release. The study, taken as a whole, reports: Sequencing depth across donors, presence/absence analyses assumed, was roughly uniform. CMV serostatus was the sole immune exposure information available. Investigators reported under 200 TCR beta chains as tied to cytomegalovirus.

13 Jbeta primers and 60 Vbeta primers were used for the PCR. Profiled with immunoSEQ multiplex PCR; TCRdb holds only in-frame clones, not every one. This sample has 90,000 to 150,000 clones, with around 63% found just once. This CDR3 has 15 amino acids. Trimming removed 2 bases at V and 7 bases at J, with 15 bases between. Germline-derived CDR1 and CDR2 are MNHNS and SASEGT. About this clone: Its antigen is unknown.

The receptor was derived from a man in his forties in good health and CMV-seropositive. The gene calls are TRBV6-1 and TRBJ1-5, with D possibly being TRBD1 (5 bases). What was sequenced was PBMCs. The CDR3 region is CASSESGGSRQPQHF. In DNA, the CDR3 is TGTGCCAGCAGTGAAAGTGGGGGGTCGCGGCAGCCCCAGCATTTT.